This T cell receptor beta chain was retrieved from a study of T-cell reconstitution after alpha-beta-depleted transplantation in children. A TCRbeta library incorporating unique molecular identifiers was prepared. In TCRdb, the PCR reads were re-called with MiXCR into one record per CDR3 protein. The data show about 400,000 distinct CDR3 sequences, about an eighth seen once. CDR3 length: 13 residues. The germline CDR1 and CDR2 sequences are SGDLS and YYNGEE. V was trimmed by 1 base and J by 2 bases, leaving 4 bases between them. This clonotype was seen a handful of times. The V gene is TRBV9, the J gene TRBJ1-3; D not certain. Here the sequenced sample was PBMCs, taken from the stem cell graft. This sequence originates from a human donor who donated a stem cell graft to a child with Fanconi anemia. The CDR3, as DNA: TGTGCCAGCAGCGTAAACACTGGAAACACCATATATTTT. Protein: CASSVNTGNTIYF. The full variable domain, rest sourced from reference TRBV9 and TRBJ1-3, is DSGVTQTPKHLITATGQRVTLRCSPRSGDLSVYWYQQSLDQGLQFLIQYYNGEERAKGNILERFSAQQFPDLHSELNLSSLELGDSALYFCASSVNTGNTIYFGEGSWLTVV.